What follows are 32 T cell receptor beta chains derived from one specimen sequenced in a study of T cell responses to AZD1222 COVID-19 vaccine. Clones were sequenced by immunoSEQ multiplex PCR, and TCRdb holds only the in-frame ones, with some missing. The top ten clones hold 3% of a sample with 90,000 to 150,000 clones, about 85% of them seen once. Specimen: peripheral blood, collected 28 days after the second AZD1222 dose. The receptors were sampled from an adult who received the AZD1222 COVID-19 vaccine.

For this clone: The same CDR3 also results from other DNA sequences found in this sample. The chain combines TRBV12-3 or TRBV12-4 with TRBJ2-1; no clear D gene. The V gene lost 1 base and the J gene lost 4 bases, with 5 bases spanning the gap. CDR3 size: 13 residues. The CDR3 DNA sequence: TGTGCCAGCAGTTTAGAGGAATACAATGAGCAGTTCTTC. Translation: CASSLEEYNEQFF.

The chain combines TRBV5-5 with TRBJ2-3; 8 bases are a match to TRBD1. Unmatched junction bases numbered 15, after V lost 3 bases and J lost 3 bases. CDR1 is SGHKS, CDR2 YYEKEE, per germline (reference sequence). The CDR3 is 18 residues long. CDR3 amino acids: CASSWVPGQGRGTDTQYF. For the CDR3, the DNA is TGTGCCAGCAGCTGGGTCCCCGGACAGGGAAGGGGGACAGATACGCAGTATTTT.

The rearrangement links TRBV5-4 to TRBJ1-6; D may be TRBD1 (6 bases). Germline CDR1 reads SGHNT; CDR2 reads YYREEE (reference sequence). Trimming took off 4 bases at V and 9 bases at J, with 14 bases between the two ends. CDR3 size: 14 residues. CDR3 residues: CASSPDSRGSPLHF. The CDR3 DNA reads TGTGCCAGCAGCCCGGACAGCCGCGGTTCACCCCTCCACTTT.

A note on this clone: The same CDR3 is also encoded by other DNA sequences in this sample. This chain links TRBV6-5 with TRBJ2-6, with 7 bases that match TRBD1. Germline trimming cut 8 bases from V and 4 bases from J; bases unmatched to any gene: 8. Germline V gene data show CDR1 as MNHEY and CDR2 as SVGAGI. The CDR3 totals 15 residues. This CDR3 is CASRQGGSGANVLTF. The CDR3 nucleotides read TGTGCCAGCCGACAGGGTGGTTCCGGGGCCAACGTCCTGACTTTC.

The chain has TRBV6-1 and TRBJ2-7, with 7 positions matching TRBD1. Germline assignment: CDR1 MNHNS and CDR2 SASEGT. Trimming cost V 2 bases and J 2 bases; bases outside gene matches: 9. The CDR3 spans 16 residues. The DNA of the CDR3 is TGTGCCAGCAGTGAAACGGGGACAGCTCCCGCCTACGAGCAGTACTTC. Translating gives CASSETGTAPAYEQYF.

The chain has TRBV7-9 and TRBJ2-6; D is possibly TRBD1 (5 bases). The ends were cut back, 4 bases at V and 0 bases at J, with 13 bases in the middle. The CDR3 sequence is 17 residues long. Germline V gene data show CDR1 as SEHNR and CDR2 as FQNEAQ (reference sequence). CDR3 nucleotide sequence: TGTGCCAGCAGCTCAACAGGAAGCAACTCTGGGGCCAACGTCCTGACTTTC. Translated: CASSSTGSNSGANVLTF.

This clone has a handful of counts. The chain joins TRBV6-1 to TRBJ2-5; TRBD2 aligns across 10 bases. The V segment lost 3 bases and the J segment 2 bases; nucleotides outside the gene matches: 3. The CDR3 runs to 15 residues. Looked up from germline, CDR1 is MNHNS and CDR2 is SASEGT. The CDR3: CASSESSGGQETQYF. The CDR3 DNA reads as TGTGCCAGCAGTGAGTCTAGCGGGGGACAAGAGACCCAGTACTTC.

This rearrangement joins TRBV28 to TRBJ1-5; D may be TRBD1 (5 bases). With 3 bases removed from V and 9 bases from J, the gap between germline ends came to 12 bases. The CDR3 is 13 residues long. Per the germline V gene, CDR1 is MDHEN and CDR2 is SYDVKM. CDR3: CASSLGSQGPQHF. CDR3 sequence (DNA): TGTGCCAGCAGTTTGGGGTCCCAGGGGCCCCAGCATTTT. The whole variable domain, remainder taken from reference TRBV28 and TRBJ1-5, is DVKVTQSSRYLVKRTGEKVFLECVQDMDHENMFWYRQDPGLGLRLIYFSYDVKMKEKGDIPEGYSVSREKKERFSLILESASTNQTSMYLCASSLGSQGPQHFGDGTRLSIL.

The chain couples TRBV4-1 to TRBJ1-1, with D hard to call. From germline, CDR1 is MGHRA and CDR2 YSYEKL. Trimming cost V 0 bases and J 7 bases, with 9 bases left between them. The CDR3 contains 13 residues. The CDR3 spells CASSQERLSEAFF. Written as DNA, the CDR3 is TGCGCCAGCAGCCAAGAAAGGCTGAGTGAAGCTTTCTTT.

The chain has TRBV5-1 and TRBJ2-3; 8 positions match TRBD2. The trim removed 3 bases at V and 3 bases at J, leaving 12 bases unmatched. Germline CDR1 and CDR2: SGHRS and YFSETQ. CDR3 length: 17 amino acids. The CDR3 DNA reads TGCGCCAGCAGCTCAGGATATGTGGGACTAGGAACAGATACGCAGTATTTT. Translation: CASSSGYVGLGTDTQYF.

The chain has TRBV5-1 and TRBJ2-1; 13 nucleotides match TRBD2. The CDR3 has 17 residues. From germline, CDR1 is SGHRS and CDR2 YFSETQ. The ends lost 4 bases at V and 0 bases at J; junction bases unmatched: 4. The CDR3 loop is CASSLGTSGASYNEQFF. Written as DNA, the CDR3 is TGCGCCAGCAGCCTCGGGACTAGCGGGGCCTCCTACAATGAGCAGTTCTTC.

The J gene is TRBJ2-7, the V gene TRBV21-1; the D call of TRBD2 is as the table states it, not checked on the DNA. TRBV21-1 is assigned pseudogene status. CDR3 size: 16 residues. The CDR3 here is CASSKESNLSSYEQYF. The CDR3 DNA follows: TGTGCCAGCAGCAAAGAAAGTAACCTTAGCTCCTACGAGCAGTACTTC.

This clone turned up a few times. J is TRBJ2-7 and V is TRBV6-2 or TRBV6-3; D uncertain. V was pared by 4 bases and J by 2 bases, with 9 bases between. The CDR3 spans 13 residues. Germline V CDR1 and CDR2: MNHEY, SVGEGT. The CDR3 loop reads CASSWVAPYEQYF. CDR3 coding DNA: TGTGCCAGCAGTTGGGTCGCCCCCTACGAGCAGTACTTC.

The chain joins TRBV7-2 to TRBJ2-2; perhaps D is TRBD1 or TRBD2 (5 bases each). Between the trimmed V and J ends, which lost 4 bases and 6 bases, there was a span of 12 bases. This CDR3 has 14 amino acids. CDR1 is SGHTA and CDR2 is FQGNSA in the germline V gene. The chain's CDR3 is CASSSPWDAGELFF. CDR3 DNA sequence: TGTGCCAGCAGCTCCCCGTGGGACGCCGGGGAGCTGTTTTTT.

The chain links TRBV7-9 to TRBJ1-6; D is unresolved. Germline V gives CDR1 SEHNR, CDR2 FQNEAQ (reference sequence). CDR3 length: 13 amino acids. With 2 bases removed from V and 8 bases from J, the gap between germline ends came to 7 bases. DNA of the CDR3: TGTGCCAGCAGCTTATATGAAGATTCACCCCTCCACTTT. Protein product: CASSLYEDSPLHF.

The chain is built from TRBV6-5 and TRBJ2-7, with D possibly being TRBD2 (6 bases). V shed 6 bases and J shed 5 bases, with 14 bases lying between them. The V gene's germline CDR1 is MNHEY and CDR2 SVGAGI. This CDR3 has 13 amino acids. CDR3 nucleotide sequence: TGTGCCAGCAGGGGGGGAGTTAAGGACGAGCAGTACTTC. Residues: CASRGGVKDEQYF.

The chain's CDR3 is CASSPGQENSPLHF. CDR3 sequence (DNA): TGTGCCAGCAGTCCAGGACAGGAAAATTCACCCCTCCACTTT. The V gene is TRBV27, the J gene TRBJ1-6; 7 nucleotides match TRBD1. With 5 bases clipped from V and 7 bases from J, the junction kept 5 bases outside the gene matches. Germline CDR1 and CDR2: MNHEY and SMNVEV (reference sequence). The CDR3 totals 14 residues.

This chain uses TRBV28 with TRBJ1-6; no clear D. This CDR3 spans 15 amino acids. Germline CDR1 MDHEN, CDR2 SYDVKM. The V end lost 1 base, the J end lost 10 bases, and 14 bases lay between the germline ends. In nucleotides, the CDR3 is TGTGCCAGCAGTTTATATGCCCAGTTGGAATCACCCCTCCACTTT. It yields the protein CASSLYAQLESPLHF.

This clone was detected once. The rearrangement joins TRBV5-1 to TRBJ1-1; 8 bases line up with TRBD1. The V gene's germline CDR1 is SGHRS and CDR2 YFSETQ. Germline trimming cut 1 base from V and 1 base from J; bases unmatched to any gene: 3. CDR3 size: 15 residues. Written as DNA, the CDR3 is TGCGCCAGCAGCTTGTTACAGGGGGGGAACACTGAAGCTTTCTTT. It is translated as CASSLLQGGNTEAFF.

This sequence joins TRBV5-1 and TRBJ2-1; TRBD1 aligns across 8 bases. The CDR3 has 15 residues. CDR1 and CDR2 from the germline V gene are SGHRS and YFSETQ. V gave up 4 bases and J gave up 2 bases; unmatched junction bases: 5. CDR3 in DNA: TGCGCCAGCAGCGACGACAGGGGAACCTACAATGAGCAGTTCTTC. It specifies CASSDDRGTYNEQFF.

The rearrangement links TRBV11-3 to TRBJ2-5; no clear D gene. This CDR3 has 12 residues. CDR1 SGHNT and CDR2 YENEEA come from the germline V gene. Trimming took 0 bases from V and 5 from J, leaving 4 bases between them. The CDR3 loop reads CASSLDRETQYF. The CDR3 DNA sequence: TGTGCCAGCAGCTTAGATCGGGAGACCCAGTACTTC.

This rearrangement joins TRBV7-2 to TRBJ2-7; either TRBD1 or TRBD2 may supply D (5 bases each). Trimming stripped 4 bases from V and 1 base from J, with 14 bases between. CDR3 length: 15 amino acids. CDR1 and CDR2 (germline): SGHTA, FQGNSA. CDR3 nucleotide sequence: TGTGCCAGCAGCTACTTGACGGGGCGGTCCTACGAGCAGTACTTC. Translated: CASSYLTGRSYEQYF.

This chain links TRBV5-1 with TRBJ1-2; 7 bases line up with TRBD1. V was clipped by 0 bases and J by 3 bases; unmatched bases: 8. Germline CDR1 and CDR2: SGHRS and YFSETQ. This CDR3 is 16 amino acids long. This CDR3 reads CASSLAAGGEYYGYTF. DNA for the CDR3: TGCGCCAGCAGCTTGGCGGCAGGGGGGGAGTACTATGGCTACACCTTC.

The gene calls are TRBV19 and TRBJ2-2; D unresolved. The germline gives CDR1 LNHDA, CDR2 SQIVND (reference sequence). The V end was cut by 5 bases, the J end by 5 bases, with 6 bases between. CDR3 length: 12 amino acids. Here the CDR3 DNA reads TGTGCCAGTAGTTTTCAGACCGGGGAGCTGTTTTTT. It yields the protein CASSFQTGELFF.

V gene TRBV5-4 combines with J gene TRBJ1-6; 7 bases agree with TRBD1. In germline, CDR1 is SGHNT, CDR2 YYREEE (reference sequence). The CDR3 covers 14 residues. Unmatched junction bases numbered 3, after V lost 0 bases and J lost 9 bases. The CDR3 bases are TGTGCCAGCAGCTTGGAGGGGGCCGGTTCACCCCTCCACTTT. This codes for CASSLEGAGSPLHF.

The chain employs TRBV19 and TRBJ2-3; D unclear. This CDR3 comprises 14 residues. Trimming removed 5 bases from V and 4 bases from J, with 13 bases in between. Germline V lookup: CDR1 LNHDA, CDR2 SQIVND (reference sequence). The CDR3 nucleotides read TGTGCCAGTAGTCATTTCCTAGGGCCAGATACGCAGTATTTT. Translated, it gives CASSHFLGPDTQYF.

The rearrangement uses TRBV19 and TRBJ2-3, with D possibly matching TRBD2 (6 bases). The CDR3 extends over 14 amino acids. Germline V lookup: CDR1 LNHDA, CDR2 SQIVND (reference sequence). Trimming cost V 7 bases and J 0 bases, with 11 bases left between them. CDR3 sequence: CASTLALSTDTQYF. The CDR3 DNA is TGTGCCAGTACTCTAGCGCTTAGCACAGATACGCAGTATTTT. Drawing the rest from reference TRBV19 and TRBJ2-3, the complete variable domain is DGGITQSPKYLFRKEGQNVTLSCEQNLNHDAMYWYRQDPGQGLRLIYYSQIVNDFQKGDIAEGYSVSREKKESFPLTVTSAQKNPTAFYLCASTLALSTDTQYFGPGTRLTVL.

The chain couples TRBV18 to TRBJ1-3; no clear D gene. The germline gives CDR1 KGHSH, CDR2 LQKENI. The CDR3 has 15 residues. The V and J ends lost 2 bases and 0 bases respectively, with 8 bases between them. The CDR3 nucleotides read TGTGCCAGCTCACCAGAAGTGATCTCTGGAAACACCATATATTTT. It translates to CASSPEVISGNTIYF.

This chain uses TRBV28 with TRBJ1-4; no clear D. From germline, CDR1 is MDHEN and CDR2 SYDVKM. Trimming took off 6 bases at V and 7 bases at J, with 15 bases between the two ends. The CDR3 has 14 residues. CDR3 nucleotide sequence: TGTGCCAGCAGAACCCCGGGCAGCACTGAAAAACTGTTTTTT. This translates into CASRTPGSTEKLFF.

This chain uses TRBV27 with TRBJ1-5; 7 bases match TRBD1. This CDR3 region has 14 residues. From germline, CDR1 is MNHEY and CDR2 SMNVEV (reference sequence). Trimming took 6 bases from V and 2 from J; bases not matched to a gene: 4. This CDR3 reads CASSPDRGNQPQHF. Written as DNA, the CDR3 is TGTGCCAGCAGCCCCGACAGGGGCAATCAGCCCCAGCATTTT.

This chain uses TRBV19 with TRBJ2-2, with TRBD1 identical over 10 bases. Germline assignment: CDR1 LNHDA and CDR2 SQIVND (reference sequence). V lost 3 bases, J lost 7 bases, and 5 bases stayed unmatched. The length of the CDR3 is 15 residues. The CDR3 DNA is TGTGCCAGTAGTATGGGACAGGGGATTAACGGGGAGCTGTTTTTT. It encodes CASSMGQGINGELFF.

The V call is TRBV19, the J call TRBJ1-6; a weak D match, TRBD1 (5 bases). The V end was cut by 3 bases, the J end by 5 bases, with 20 bases between. The length of the CDR3 is 18 residues. The V gene's germline CDR1 is LNHDA and CDR2 SQIVND (reference sequence). CDR3: CASSISAPGRLNNSPLHF. DNA of the CDR3: TGTGCCAGTAGTATCTCCGCACCGGGACGGCTTAATAATTCACCCCTCCACTTT.